A selection of T cell receptor beta chains follows, all from one sample in a study of response to subunit inactivated influenza vaccine. TCRdb re-called the RT-PCR reads through MiXCR, storing one row per CDR3 protein. Of over 800,000 distinct CDR3 sequences detected, 21% appear once; the ten largest clones hold roughly a tenth. The sequencing used PBMCs from blood, collected 4 to 6 days after vaccination. All receptors derive from a man aged 50 or older who received an inactivated influenza vaccine. Both conserved end residues are part of each CDR3. A D gene is named only where the DNA matches it firmly. Expanded clones get a size class; other rows say once, few or many, or leave the size out.

v_gene	d_gene	abundance	j_gene	CDR3nt	CDR3aa
TRBV4-1	NA	many	TRBJ2-1	TGCGCCAGCAGCCAAGATTTACTGTTGAGGGAGCGCTACAATGAGCAGTTCTTC	CASSQDLLLRERYNEQFF
TRBV7-3	NA	NA	TRBJ2-1	TGTGCCAGCAGCTTATCTTCGGACTCCTACAATGAGCAGTTCTTC	CASSLSSDSYNEQFF
TRBV13	NA	many	TRBJ2-1	TGTGCCAGCAGCGCCAGATTTTTCTCACGGGAGCAGTTCTTC	CASSARFFSREQFF
TRBV20-1	TRBD1	few	TRBJ2-7	TGCAGTGCTAGGGCCCCAGGGGGCACGGCCTACGAGCAGTACTTC	CSARAPGGTAYEQYF
TRBV29-1	NA	NA	TRBJ2-3	TGCAGCGTTGTTCAGGGCTCTAATACGCAGTATTTT	CSVVQGSNTQYF
TRBV7-9	TRBD2	few	TRBJ2-1	TGTGCCAGCAGCCCGGGACTAGCGGCCAGCTCCTACAATGAGCAGTTCTTC	CASSPGLAASSYNEQFF
TRBV20-1	TRBD2	few	TRBJ2-3	TGCAGTGCCCGTAAGCGGGGGGGCACAGATACGCAGTATTTT	CSARKRGGTDTQYF
TRBV10-3	TRBD1	NA	TRBJ1-1	TGTGCCACGGGGGGGGACAGGGCGAACACTGAAGCTTTCTTT	CATGGDRANTEAFF
TRBV29-1	NA	NA	TRBJ2-1	TGCAGCGTTGACTTTGACAGGACAGTGAATGAGCAGTTCTTC	CSVDFDRTVNEQFF
TRBV20-1	TRBD2	NA	TRBJ2-7	TGCAGTGCTAGAAACACGGGGGGGCCCTACGAGCAGTACTTC	CSARNTGGPYEQYF
TRBV4-3	NA	few	TRBJ2-1	TGCGCCAGCAGCCAAGATTTTGGTATCTCCTACAATGAGCAGTTCTTC	CASSQDFGISYNEQFF
TRBV21-1	NA	NA	TRBJ2-1	TGTGCCAGCAGCGGACCGGGACAGGACAATGAGCAGTTCTTC	CASSGPGQDNEQFF
TRBV28	NA	NA	TRBJ2-3	TGTGCCAGCAGTTGGGGCGGGATTAGCACAGATACGCAGTATTTT	CASSWGGISTDTQYF
TRBV10-3	TRBD1	NA	TRBJ1-1	TGTGCCATCAGCCGGGACAGTATCACTGAAGCTTTCTTT	CAISRDSITEAFF
TRBV12-3/TRBV12-4	TRBD1	few	TRBJ2-3	TGTGCCAGCAGTCCACAGGGGAACACAGATACGCAGTATTTT	CASSPQGNTDTQYF
TRBV4-2	NA	NA	TRBJ2-3	TGTGCCAGCAGCCAGGGATCGACAGACACAGATACGCAGTATTTT	CASSQGSTDTDTQYF
TRBV6-2/TRBV6-3	NA	many	TRBJ2-7	TGTGCCAGCAGTTCCTCCTGGTTGTATTTTACCCCCGGGACAACCTCATACGAGCAGTACTTC	CASSSSWLYFTPGTTSYEQYF
TRBV4-3	TRBD2	few	TRBJ2-1	TGCGCCAGCAGCCAAGAGGGCGGGAGTCCCTATGAGCAGTTCTTC	CASSQEGGSPYEQFF
TRBV12-3/TRBV12-4	TRBD1	few	TRBJ1-2	TGTGCCAGCAGCCCTCGACAGGGCCGGTATGGCTACACCTTC	CASSPRQGRYGYTF
TRBV12-3/TRBV12-4	NA	NA	TRBJ2-7	TGTGCCAGCAGTCCTTGGGACAACTCCTACGAGCAGTACTTC	CASSPWDNSYEQYF
TRBV7-2	NA	NA	TRBJ2-3	TGTGCCAGCAGCTCGGAGGGGTGGGGCTCGAGCACAGATACGCAGTATTTT	CASSSEGWGSSTDTQYF
TRBV5-6	NA	many	TRBJ2-7	TGTGCCAGCAGCGGTGGGGTAAACGAGCAGTACTTC	CASSGGVNEQYF
TRBV4-3	NA	few	TRBJ2-1	TGCGCCAGCAGCCAAGATCGGGGTGGGGTTCAGTCTTACAATGAGCAGTTCTTC	CASSQDRGGVQSYNEQFF
TRBV27	NA	NA	TRBJ2-1	TGTGCCAGCAGTTTTAGTGGGAGAGTTTACAATGAGCAGTTCTTC	CASSFSGRVYNEQFF
TRBV5-1	TRBD1	NA	TRBJ1-6	TGCGCCAGCAGCTTCGTAGGCAGGGGGGATTCACCCCTCCACTTT	CASSFVGRGDSPLHF
TRBV6-5	NA	few	TRBJ2-5	TGTGCCAGCAGTTACCAACCCCCAGGGTTTGAAGAGACCCAGTACTTC	CASSYQPPGFEETQYF
TRBV7-2	NA	NA	TRBJ2-4	TGTGCCAGCAGCTTAGATTACAACAGATTGAACATTCAGTACTTC	CASSLDYNRLNIQYF